This TCR beta chain was recovered during a study of cytomegalovirus exposure and HLA in healthy donors. Study-wide background: A previous analysis identified 95 million to 140 million unique TCR beta sequences derived from roughly 180 million T cells. Most genotyped donors, 81% of about 400, had Caucasian-associated genetic ancestry. Study-wide points: Most sequenced TCRs were rare (though some public TCRs occurred in many donors).

PCR used 60 Vbeta primers and 13 Jbeta primers. Some clones are missing from TCRdb's copy, which holds only in-frame ones; the method was immunoSEQ multiplex PCR. The sample holds approximately 97,000 clones, roughly three quarters seen once. Comment on this clone: No antigen is known for it.

The TCR was taken from a male donor in good health and CMV-seropositive. The source material was PBMCs.

Written as DNA, the CDR3 is TGTGCCAGCAGATCGGACGGAGCCAGGGCCCACTATGGCTACACCTTC. Amino acid sequence: CASRSDGARAHYGYTF. The chain combines TRBV5-6 with TRBJ1-2; possible D gene TRBD1, 5 bases. Germline CDR1 reads SGHDT; CDR2 reads YYEEEE. This CDR3 contains 16 residues. V lost 5 bases, J lost 3 bases, and 20 bases lay in between.